Listed below are T cell receptor beta chains from one sample, sequenced in a study of blood T cell repertoires in COVID-19. Clones were read by immunoSEQ multiplex PCR, and TCRdb kept only the in-frame ones, dropping some. The data contain 120,000 or so clones, 80% to 90% of them singletons. The sequenced sample was peripheral blood. The source is a man of 80 years or more with active or convalescent COVID-19. CDR3s leave out the opening cysteine and the closing phenylalanine or tryptophan. Fields, in order: CDR3 length, J gene, V gene, CDR3 protein.

>14|TRBJ1-6|TRBV5-6
ASSYTQGAANSPLH
>11|TRBJ2-5|TRBV5-1
ASSLQGGETQY
>10|TRBJ2-3|TRBV29-1
SVIKGVDTQY
>13|TRBJ2-1|TRBV7-9
ASSLKPDRGSEQF
>10|TRBJ1-2|TRBV13
ASSLGSYGYT
>12|TRBJ1-3|TRBV19
ASSIPDIGNTIY
>14|TRBJ2-3|TRBV19
ASSIGGTGGTDTQY
>10|TRBJ2-2|TRBV7-6
ASSLLAGELF
>14|TRBJ2-7|TRBV11-3
ASSSDRGFSAYEQY
>14|TRBJ1-1|TRBV6-2/TRBV6-3
ASSYPRGRGNTEAF
>13|TRBJ2-7|TRBV25-1
ASSDGGGASYEQY
>13|TRBJ1-6|TRBV4-2
ASSQRGLDNSPLH
>13|TRBJ1-2|TRBV6-1
ASSEGQASNYGYT
>15|TRBJ2-7|TRBV9
ASSSTFFKSGVSEQY
>12|TRBJ2-2|TRBV5-1
ASSAGTATGELF
>12|TRBJ1-1|TRBV6-5
ASSHQRRNTEAF
>16|TRBJ2-1|TRBV9
ASSVGVLQTSSYNEQF
>13|TRBJ2-1|TRBV7-3
ASSSLAGGPNEQF
>13|TRBJ1-5|TRBV2
ASRFSGGWNQPQH
>16|TRBJ1-2|TRBV30
ASARATSGTGGSYGYT
>11|TRBJ2-2|TRBV2
ASKLQVTGELF
>13|TRBJ1-2|TRBV4-2
ASSPGSGQGNGYT
>12|TRBJ1-1|TRBV28
ASSLRRWTTEAF
>13|TRBJ1-2|TRBV6-5
ASSYSTAGSYGYT
>16|TRBJ1-1|TRBV7-6
ASSQYSVPQVLNTEAF
>11|TRBJ2-3|TRBV7-9
ASRLAGGDTQY
>12|TRBJ2-7|TRBV5-6
ASSLGGGSYEQY
>13|TRBJ1-1|TRBV4-3
ASSRIPRGLTEAF
>14|TRBJ2-4|TRBV18
ASSPWTGGPRNIQY
>14|TRBJ1-6|TRBV10-1
ASSGSPGQGAPPLH
>9|TRBJ1-2|TRBV24-1
ATSGDIGYT
>12|TRBJ1-2|TRBV10-3
AISESTATGGYT
>15|TRBJ1-1|TRBV5-1
ASSSAFGTGVNTEAF
>13|TRBJ1-1|TRBV28
ASSFGTGGWAEAF